Here is one T cell receptor beta chain with its context. This receptor's antigen is unknown. The input lacks base qualities; no much larger clone sits a single base away. The CDR3 runs 16 amino acids, cysteine and phenylalanine included. The only DNA kept is the CDR3, 48 bases in frame from the first base. The germline V gene encodes CDR1 MGHRA and CDR2 YSYEKL. From V the trimming removes 0 bases and from J it removes 0 bases, while the gene matches leave 4 bases of the junction unaccounted for. Receptor libraries were prepared by the immunoSEQ multiplex PCR assay. TCRdb holds this immuneACCESS table with in-frame rearrangements only. Some clones are missing; in checked studies, unresolved V genes explain under half, and the rest has no known cause. This sample has about 80,000 clones in its table, and more than 95% of those were observed once. The ten largest clones capture about 0.15% of the sample.

This record comes from a study of technical replicates of blood from a handful of donors (dated by TCRdb to 2016 to 2017). Sequenced: T cells isolated from PBMCs. This chain is built from TRBV4-1 and TRBJ2-7, with TRBD1 matching 8 junction bases. The receptor was derived from a human donor in good health. The nucleotide sequence reads TGCGCCAGCAGCCAAGATCTGGACAGGGCCTCCTACGAGCAGTACTTC. Its amino acids are CASSQDLDRASYEQYF.